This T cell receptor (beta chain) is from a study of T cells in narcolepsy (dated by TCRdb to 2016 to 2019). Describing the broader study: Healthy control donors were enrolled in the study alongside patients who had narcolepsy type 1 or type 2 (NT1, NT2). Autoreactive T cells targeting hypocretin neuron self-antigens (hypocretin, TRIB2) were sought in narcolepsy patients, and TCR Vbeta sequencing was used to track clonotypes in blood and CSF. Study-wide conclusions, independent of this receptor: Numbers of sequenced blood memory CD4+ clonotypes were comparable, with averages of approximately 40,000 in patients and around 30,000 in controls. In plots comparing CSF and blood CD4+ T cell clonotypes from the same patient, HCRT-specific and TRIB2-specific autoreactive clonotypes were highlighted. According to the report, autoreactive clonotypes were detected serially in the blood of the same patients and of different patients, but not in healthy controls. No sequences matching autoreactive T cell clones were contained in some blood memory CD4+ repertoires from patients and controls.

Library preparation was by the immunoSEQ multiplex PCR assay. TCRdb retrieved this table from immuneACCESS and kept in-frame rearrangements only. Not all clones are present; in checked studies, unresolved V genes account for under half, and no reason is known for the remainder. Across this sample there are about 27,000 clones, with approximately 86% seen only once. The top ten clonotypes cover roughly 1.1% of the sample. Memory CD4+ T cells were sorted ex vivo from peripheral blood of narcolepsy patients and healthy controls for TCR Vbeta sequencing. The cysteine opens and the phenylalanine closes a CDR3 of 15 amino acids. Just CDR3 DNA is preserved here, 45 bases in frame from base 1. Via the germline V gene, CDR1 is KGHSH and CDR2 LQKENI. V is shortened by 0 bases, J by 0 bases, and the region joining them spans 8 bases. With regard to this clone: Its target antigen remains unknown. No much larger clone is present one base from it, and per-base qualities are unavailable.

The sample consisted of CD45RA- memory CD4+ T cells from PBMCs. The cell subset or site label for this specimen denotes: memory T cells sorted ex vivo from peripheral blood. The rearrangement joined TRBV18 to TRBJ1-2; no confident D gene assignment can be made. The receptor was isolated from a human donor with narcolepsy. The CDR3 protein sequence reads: CASSPPGLANYGYTF. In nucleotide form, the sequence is TGTGCCAGCTCACCACCCGGGCTCGCTAACTATGGCTACACCTTC.